The T cell receptor (beta chain) described here comes from a study of cytomegalovirus exposure and HLA in healthy donors. Amplification used 60 Vbeta primers and 13 Jbeta primers. Authors' methods: An analysis performed later counted roughly 80 million unique TCR beta chains (roughly 11 million of them shared). Repertoires were generated with immunoSEQ multiplex PCR, while TCRdb's copy carries only in-frame clones and drops some. That table gives V, J and clone size, and the DNA gave D and trimming. The data contain 150,000 to 200,000 clones, approximately 71% of them seen just once; the ten biggest clones take up approximately 1.3%. Remarks on this clone: As yet, its antigen is unknown.

Germline V CDR1 and CDR2: MNHEY, SMNVEV (reference sequence). V shed 4 bases and J shed 0 bases, with 13 bases lying between them. The length of the CDR3 is 17 residues. Findings of the study overall: The CMV antigen specificity of a few CMV-associated chains was confirmed through in vitro analysis.

The sequenced sample consisted of PBMCs. The V gene is TRBV27, the J gene TRBJ2-6; tentatively, D is TRBD1 (5 bases). The sequence derives from a man over 45 in good health and CMV-seronegative. The CDR3 region is CASSWLQQGSGANVLTF. The CDR3 nucleotides are TGTGCCAGCAGTTGGCTCCAGCAGGGCTCTGGGGCCAACGTCCTGACTTTC.